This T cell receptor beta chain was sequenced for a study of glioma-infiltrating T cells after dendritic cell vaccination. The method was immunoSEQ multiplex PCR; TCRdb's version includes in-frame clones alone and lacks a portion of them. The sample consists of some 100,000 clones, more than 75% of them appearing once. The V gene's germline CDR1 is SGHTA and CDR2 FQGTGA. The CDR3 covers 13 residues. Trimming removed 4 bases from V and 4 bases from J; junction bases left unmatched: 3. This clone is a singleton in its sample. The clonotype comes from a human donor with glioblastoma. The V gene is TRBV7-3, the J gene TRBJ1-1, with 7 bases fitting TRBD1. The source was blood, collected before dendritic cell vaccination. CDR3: CASSSQGGTEAFF. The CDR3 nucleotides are TGTGCCAGCAGCTCCCAGGGGGGCACTGAAGCTTTCTTT.